The source of this T cell receptor beta chain is a study of early T cells in non-severe SARS-CoV-2 infection. The V and J ends lost 0 bases and 9 bases, in that order; junction bases with no gene match: 8. CDR1 is MNHEY and CDR2 is SVGAGI in the germline V gene. This CDR3 comprises 14 residues. TCRdb fed the 5' RACE reads into MiXCR, producing one record per CDR3 protein. Of some 61,000 distinct CDR3 sequences listed, under 9% are singletons. This sample comprised whole blood, obtained at baseline. The sequence was obtained from an adult who was a healthcare worker with PCR-confirmed SARS-CoV-2 infection or an uninfected control (not recorded which). V and J are TRBV6-5 and TRBJ2-7, with 7 positions matching TRBD1. The CDR3: CASSYSMGQLAQYF. Here the CDR3 DNA reads TGTGCCAGCAGTTACTCGATGGGACAGCTGGCGCAGTACTTC.